These 28 T cell receptor beta chains were all obtained from the same sample, sequenced in a study of blood T cell repertoires in COVID-19. Sequenced by immunoSEQ multiplex PCR; TCRdb stores in-frame clones only, minus some. The table has 300,000 to 350,000 clones, approximately 88% seen once. The sequencing sample was made of PBMCs or T cells enriched from blood (not recorded which). The receptors originated from a man aged 25 to 40 who had recovered from COVID-19.

This sequence joins TRBV7-8 and TRBJ2-1; 7 nucleotides match TRBD1. This CDR3 has 14 residues. With V trimmed by 6 bases and J by 2 bases, 4 bases remained unmatched. Looked up from germline, CDR1 is SGHVS and CDR2 is FQNEAQ. The CDR3 is CASRRQGAYNEQFF. The CDR3 DNA reads as TGTGCCAGCAGACGACAGGGTGCCTACAATGAGCAGTTCTTC.

The chain recombines TRBV6-5 with TRBJ2-2, with 8 bases fitting TRBD1. V lost 8 bases, J lost 3 bases, and 8 bases stayed unmatched. Per germline, CDR1 MNHEY and CDR2 SVGAGI. The CDR3 sequence is 15 residues long. CDR3 protein: CASPQDRVDTGELFF. The DNA of the CDR3 is TGTGCCAGCCCCCAGGACAGGGTTGACACCGGGGAGCTGTTTTTT.

This clone has just a few counts. The V gene is TRBV28, the J gene TRBJ1-6; 8 nucleotides match TRBD1. In germline, CDR1 is MDHEN, CDR2 SYDVKM. This CDR3 spans 13 amino acids. Unmatched junction bases numbered 7, after V lost 5 bases and J lost 13 bases. The CDR3 loop reads CASSAGGAWPLHF. The CDR3 nucleotides are TGTGCCAGCAGTGCAGGGGGCGCTTGGCCCCTCCACTTT.

The chain joins TRBV28 to TRBJ2-7; 8 positions match TRBD1. CDR1 and CDR2 from the germline V gene are MDHEN and SYDVKM. CDR3 length: 15 residues. V dropped 5 bases and J dropped 2; count of bases not matched to a gene: 8. CDR3 amino acids: CASSARGPGTYEQYF. Here the CDR3 DNA reads TGTGCCAGCAGTGCCAGGGGGCCGGGAACCTACGAGCAGTACTTC.

The V and J genes are TRBV11-3 and TRBJ1-1; D is unclear. Germline V gene lookup returns CDR1 SGHNT and CDR2 YENEEA. V lost 0 bases and J lost 7, with 6 bases in between. CDR3 length: 12 amino acids. The CDR3 region is CASSLDHFEAFF. In DNA form, the CDR3 reads TGTGCCAGCAGCTTAGATCACTTTGAAGCTTTCTTT.

Only one count was recorded for this clone. CDR3: CASSVGAENTEAFF. In nucleotides, the CDR3 is TGTGCCAGCAGTGTGGGGGCGGAAAACACTGAAGCTTTCTTT. The V and J genes are TRBV2 and TRBJ1-1, with TRBD1 as a possible D gene (6 bases). CDR3 length: 14 residues. The germline CDR1 and CDR2 sequences are SNHLY and FYNNEI. V gave up 4 bases and J gave up 2 bases, with 11 bases separating them. Together with reference TRBV2 and TRBJ1-1, the CDR3 gives the full variable domain: EPEVTQTPSHQVTQMGQEVILRCVPISNHLYFYWYRQILGQKVEFLVSFYNNEISEKSEIFDDQFSVERPDGSNFTLKIRSTKLEDSAMYFCASSVGAENTEAFFGQGTRLTVV.

Comment on this clone: This CDR3 is also generated by other DNA sequences in the sample. V is TRBV6-5 and J is TRBJ1-3; maybe TRBD1 (6 bases). The CDR3 covers 15 residues. V dropped 0 bases and J dropped 4 bases, with 10 bases sitting between them. From germline, CDR1 is MNHEY and CDR2 SVGAGI. The CDR3 DNA sequence: TGTGCCAGCAGTTACTCGCAGGGGACAGGAAACACCATATATTTT. Its protein is CASSYSQGTGNTIYF.

The gene calls are TRBV5-4 and TRBJ2-5, with 7 bases fitting TRBD2. The ends lost 4 bases at V and 2 bases at J; junction bases unmatched: 11. CDR1 SGHNT and CDR2 YYREEE come from the germline V gene (reference sequence). This CDR3 spans 16 amino acids. In DNA, the CDR3 is TGTGCCAGCAGCCCCTTGGGCGGGGGACTTCAAGAGACCCAGTACTTC. Its translation: CASSPLGGGLQETQYF.

CDR3 residues: CASSLFTDKSGSLHF. As DNA, the CDR3 is TGTGCCAGCAGTTTATTTACGGACAAATCCGGGTCCCTCCACTTT. The chain recombines TRBV28 with TRBJ1-6; D is possibly TRBD1 (5 bases). This CDR3 is built from 15 residues. The germline CDR1 and CDR2 sequences are MDHEN and SYDVKM. V was pared by 1 base and J by 14 bases, with 18 bases between. The whole variable domain, filled in from reference TRBV28 and TRBJ1-6, reads DVKVTQSSRYLVKRTGEKVFLECVQDMDHENMFWYRQDPGLGLRLIYFSYDVKMKEKGDIPEGYSVSREKKERFSLILESASTNQTSMYLCASSLFTDKSGSLHFGNGTRLTVT.

The genes are TRBV5-8 and TRBJ1-4, with 10 bases aligning to TRBD1. J lost 7 bases, V lost 3 bases, and 6 bases had no gene match. Germline V lookup: CDR1 SGHTS, CDR2 YDEGEE. The CDR3 consists of 15 residues. CDR3 protein: CASSSPGQGTEKLFF. DNA for the CDR3: TGTGCCAGCAGCTCCCCGGGACAGGGGACTGAAAAACTGTTTTTT.

V gene TRBV5-6 combines with J gene TRBJ2-2, with D possibly TRBD2 on 7 matching bases. Germline CDR1 reads SGHDT; CDR2 reads YYEEEE. This CDR3 comprises 14 residues. Between the trimmed V and J ends, which lost 6 bases and 3 bases, there was a span of 12 bases. The CDR3 DNA reads as TGTGCCAGCACCGAGGGGGGGCACACCGGGGAGCTGTTTTTT. Translation gives CASTEGGHTGELFF.

This chain uses TRBV28 with TRBJ1-5, with 8 nucleotides matching TRBD1. Germline loops: CDR1 MDHEN, CDR2 SYDVKM. The V segment lost 2 bases and the J segment 3 bases; nucleotides outside the gene matches: 3. This CDR3 contains 15 residues. The CDR3 nucleotides read TGTGCCAGCAGTTTAGCAGGGGGCTTCAATCAGCCCCAGCATTTT. It codes for CASSLAGGFNQPQHF.

The chain has TRBV2 and TRBJ1-4, with D perhaps matching TRBD1 (6 bases). Trimming pared 8 bases from V and 6 bases from J, leaving 19 bases between. Germline assignment: CDR1 SNHLY and CDR2 FYNNEI. The CDR3 is 15 residues long. CDR3 nucleotide sequence: TGTGCCAGCGGAGGCACAGGGTTCTTGGATGAAAAACTGTTTTTT. This codes for CASGGTGFLDEKLFF. Full variable domain (missing parts from reference TRBV2 and TRBJ1-4): EPEVTQTPSHQVTQMGQEVILRCVPISNHLYFYWYRQILGQKVEFLVSFYNNEISEKSEIFDDQFSVERPDGSNFTLKIRSTKLEDSAMYFCASGGTGFLDEKLFFGSGTQLSVL.

The chain has TRBV15 and TRBJ1-2, with 10 nucleotides matching TRBD1. The CDR3 is 16 amino acids. The germline gives CDR1 LNHNV, CDR2 YYDKDF (reference sequence). Unmatched junction bases numbered 6, after V lost 1 base and J lost 4 bases. CDR3 residues: CATSRVGTGEGYGYTF. CDR3 bases: TGTGCCACCAGCAGAGTAGGGACAGGGGAAGGCTATGGCTACACCTTC.

V is TRBV4-1 and J is TRBJ1-6; weak D call: TRBD1 (6 bases). Trimming stripped 0 bases from V and 7 bases from J, with 13 bases between. The V gene's germline CDR1 is MGHRA and CDR2 YSYEKL. The CDR3 spans 16 residues. CDR3 DNA: TGCGCCAGCAGCCAAGAAGGAGACAGGAGAAATTCACCCCTCCACTTT. This encodes CASSQEGDRRNSPLHF.

The chain has TRBV27 and TRBJ2-7, with 11 bases lining up with TRBD2. Germline CDR1 and CDR2: MNHEY and SMNVEV (reference sequence). CDR3 length: 15 residues. V shed 5 bases and J 3 bases; nucleotides not matched to a gene: 6. As DNA, the CDR3 is TGTGCCAGCAGTATCCTCGGACTAGCGGGCTACGAGCAGTACTTC. It specifies CASSILGLAGYEQYF.

This chain joins TRBV13 and TRBJ2-5; TRBD2 is a possible D gene (5 bases). CDR3 size: 13 residues. Germline V lookup: CDR1 PRHDT, CDR2 FYEKMQ (reference sequence). Trimming removed 6 bases at V and 4 bases at J, with 12 bases between. The CDR3 DNA sequence: TGTGCCAGCAGTCAGAGGGAGACAGAGACCCAGTACTTC. It codes for CASSQRETETQYF.

The chain links TRBV28 to TRBJ2-2; possibly TRBD2 for D (6 bases). The CDR3 is 16 amino acids. Trimming took off 1 base at V and 6 bases at J, with 15 bases between the two ends. Germline assignment: CDR1 MDHEN and CDR2 SYDVKM. Here the CDR3 DNA reads TGTGCCAGCAGTTTATTTATGGGACTCGGGGCCGGGGAGCTGTTTTTT. Encoded protein: CASSLFMGLGAGELFF. The full variable domain, its missing parts supplied by reference TRBV28 and TRBJ2-2, is DVKVTQSSRYLVKRTGEKVFLECVQDMDHENMFWYRQDPGLGLRLIYFSYDVKMKEKGDIPEGYSVSREKKERFSLILESASTNQTSMYLCASSLFMGLGAGELFFGEGSRLTVL.

The V call is TRBV5-6, the J call TRBJ2-7; D gene uncertain. Germline values: CDR1 SGHDT, CDR2 YYEEEE. The CDR3 totals 12 residues. Trimming stripped 2 bases from V and 3 bases from J, with 6 bases between. The CDR3 region is CASSFAGYEQYF. The CDR3 DNA follows: TGTGCCAGCAGCTTCGCCGGCTACGAGCAGTACTTC.

The J gene is TRBJ1-6, the V gene TRBV4-2; 11 bases map to TRBD1. This CDR3 has 16 amino acids. The V gene's germline CDR1 is LGHNA and CDR2 YNFKEQ. Trimming removed 2 bases from V and 9 bases from J; junction bases left unmatched: 6. The CDR3 bases are TGTGCCAGCAGCCAAATTACCGGGACAGGGGGTTCACCCCTCCACTTT. It yields the protein CASSQITGTGGSPLHF.

V and J are TRBV5-1 and TRBJ2-3; 11 nucleotides agree with TRBD1. This CDR3 contains 16 residues. Germline V CDR1 and CDR2: SGHRS, YFSETQ. The V gene end was trimmed by 4 bases and the J gene end by 3 bases; junction bases not matched to a gene: 7. The CDR3 reads CASSRGTGGGTDTQYF. Here the CDR3 DNA reads TGCGCCAGCAGCAGGGGGACAGGGGGTGGTACAGATACGCAGTATTTT.

This sequence joins TRBV2 and TRBJ1-2; D is perhaps TRBD1 (5 bases). The V gene's germline CDR1 is SNHLY and CDR2 FYNNEI. Trimming removed 5 bases from V and 10 bases from J, with 17 bases in between. The CDR3 sequence is 13 residues long. The CDR3: CASSQGYDRLYTF. CDR3 nucleotides: TGTGCCAGCAGTCAGGGCTACGACAGACTCTACACCTTC.

The rearrangement uses TRBV28 and TRBJ1-4; TRBD1 matches 7 bases. The V gene's germline CDR1 is MDHEN and CDR2 SYDVKM. V shed 4 bases and J 5 bases; nucleotides not matched to a gene: 7. The CDR3 consists of 15 residues. CDR3 region: CASSSPGQLNEKLFF. DNA for the CDR3: TGTGCCAGCAGTTCTCCGGGACAGCTAAATGAAAAACTGTTTTTT.

The genes are TRBV9 and TRBJ2-3; D perhaps matches TRBD1 (6 bases). Germline assignment: CDR1 SGDLS and CDR2 YYNGEE. The CDR3 runs to 17 residues. With 0 bases removed from V and 4 bases from J, the gap between germline ends came to 18 bases. The DNA for the CDR3 is TGTGCCAGCAGCGTAGTTGAGGGTGGGGGCAGGCCAGATACGCAGTATTTT. It is translated as CASSVVEGGGRPDTQYF.

The rearrangement joins TRBV5-1 to TRBJ2-7; TRBD1 is a possible D gene (6 bases). V lost 0 bases, J lost 2 bases, and 18 bases lay in between. Germline V gene data show CDR1 as SGHRS and CDR2 as YFSETQ. The CDR3 spans 17 residues. CDR3 sequence: CASSLAGNRALAYEQYF. Here the CDR3 DNA reads TGCGCCAGCAGCTTGGCCGGGAACAGGGCATTGGCCTACGAGCAGTACTTC.

The rearrangement uses TRBV28 and TRBJ1-4; weak D call: TRBD1 (6 bases). Trimming took off 3 bases at V and 6 bases at J, with 14 bases between the two ends. Germline lookup yields CDR1 MDHEN and CDR2 SYDVKM. The CDR3 is made up of 15 amino acids. CDR3 amino acids: CASSFPGRTDEKLFF. The CDR3 DNA sequence: TGTGCCAGCAGTTTTCCCGGACGGACAGATGAAAAACTGTTTTTT.

This clone has only one observation. The chain recombines TRBV19 with TRBJ1-1; a possible D gene is TRBD1 (5 bases). Germline CDR1 and CDR2: LNHDA and SQIVND (reference sequence). The V end lost 6 bases, the J end lost 5 bases, and 19 bases lay between the germline ends. The CDR3 totals 15 residues. CDR3 sequence reads: CASSPGLGGWTEAFF. In DNA, the CDR3 is TGTGCCAGTAGCCCCGGGCTGGGGGGTTGGACTGAAGCTTTCTTT.

This chain connects TRBV15 to TRBJ2-1, with D possibly being TRBD2 (6 bases). Trimming pared 4 bases from V and 7 bases from J, leaving 11 bases between. Germline-derived CDR1 and CDR2 are LNHNV and YYDKDF (reference sequence). The CDR3 has 13 amino acids. The CDR3 nucleotides read TGTGCCACCAGCAACTTGGGGAGGAATGAGCAGTTCTTC. Amino acids: CATSNLGRNEQFF. The full variable domain, completed using reference TRBV15 and TRBJ2-1, is DAMVIQNPRYQVTQFGKPVTLSCSQTLNHNVMYWYQQKSSQAPKLLFHYYDKDFNNEADTPDNFQSRRPNTSFCFLDIRSPGLGDTAMYLCATSNLGRNEQFFGPGTRLTVL.